The T cell receptor (beta chain) described here comes from a study of OX40 agonist ivuxolimab in advanced cancers. Some clones are missing from TCRdb's copy, which holds only in-frame ones; the method was immunoSEQ multiplex PCR. The repertoire consists of tens of thousands of clones, with about 90% occurring once and the leading ten covering 0.3% to 0.4%. Unmatched junction bases numbered 6, after V lost 8 bases and J lost 8 bases. This CDR3 is built from 13 residues. The V gene's germline CDR1 is MNHEY and CDR2 SMNVEV (reference sequence). This receptor was taken from an adult with an advanced solid tumor such as melanoma, head and neck, liver or kidney cancer. V usage is TRBV27 and J usage is TRBJ1-6; TRBD1 aligns across 7 bases. The sequenced sample was CD4+ or CD8+ T cells sorted from blood, obtained in a trial of the OX40 agonist ivuxolimab. The CDR3 region has the DNA TGTGCCAGCCAGGGACAGAGGTATTCACCCCTCCACTTT. Amino acid sequence: CASQGQRYSPLHF.